Detailed here is one TCR beta chain. Its antigen remains unknown. The sample belongs to a study of T cell responses to AZD1222 COVID-19 vaccine. Only in-frame clones appear in the TCRdb table, and some are missing; sequencing was by immunoSEQ multiplex PCR. The sample includes fewer than 120,000 clones, 87% of them seen just once. The CDR3 contains 14 residues. Trimming pared 3 bases from V and 0 bases from J, leaving 9 bases between. CDR1 is SGHTA and CDR2 is FQGNSA in the germline V gene. Study-wide results and caveats: Of the AZD1222 recipients, only five to seven were seropositive at baseline. Two AZD1222 administrations were followed by greater Spike-specific TCR breadth and depth.

This sequence was found in an adult in good health. The chain is built from TRBV7-2 and TRBJ2-7; D gene uncertain. Sequencing used peripheral blood, obtained on day 0 of AZD1222 vaccination. CDR3 sequence (DNA): TGTGCCAGCAGCTTTGGCAGGAGCTCCTACGAGCAGTACTTC. It specifies CASSFGRSSYEQYF.